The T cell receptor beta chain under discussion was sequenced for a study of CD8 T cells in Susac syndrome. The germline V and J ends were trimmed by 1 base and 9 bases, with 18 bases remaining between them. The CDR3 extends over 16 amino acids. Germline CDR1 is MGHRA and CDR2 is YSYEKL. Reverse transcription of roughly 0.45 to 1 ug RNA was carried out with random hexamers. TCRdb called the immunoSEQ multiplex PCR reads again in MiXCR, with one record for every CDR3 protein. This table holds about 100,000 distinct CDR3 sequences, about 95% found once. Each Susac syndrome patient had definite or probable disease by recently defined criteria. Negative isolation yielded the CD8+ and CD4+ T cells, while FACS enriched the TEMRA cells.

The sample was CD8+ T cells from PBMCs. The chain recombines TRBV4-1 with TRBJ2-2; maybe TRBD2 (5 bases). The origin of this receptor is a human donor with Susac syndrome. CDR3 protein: CASSQAGGGRARELFF. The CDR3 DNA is TGCGCCAGCAGCCAAGCGGGCGGAGGCCGCGCCAGGGAGCTGTTTTTT.